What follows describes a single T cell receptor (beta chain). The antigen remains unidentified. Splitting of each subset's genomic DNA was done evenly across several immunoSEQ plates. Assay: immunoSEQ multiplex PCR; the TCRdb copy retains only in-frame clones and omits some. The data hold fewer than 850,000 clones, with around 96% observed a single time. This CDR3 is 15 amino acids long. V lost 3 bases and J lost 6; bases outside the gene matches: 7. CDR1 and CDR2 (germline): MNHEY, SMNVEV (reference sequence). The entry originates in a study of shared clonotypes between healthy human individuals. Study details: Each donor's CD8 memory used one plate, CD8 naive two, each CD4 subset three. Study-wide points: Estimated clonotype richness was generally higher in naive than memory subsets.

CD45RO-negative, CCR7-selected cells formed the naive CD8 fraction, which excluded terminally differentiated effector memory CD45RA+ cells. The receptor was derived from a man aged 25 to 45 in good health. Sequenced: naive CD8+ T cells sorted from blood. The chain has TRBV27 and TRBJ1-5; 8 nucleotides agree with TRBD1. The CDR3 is CASSLSGGFSQPQHF. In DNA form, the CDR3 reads TGTGCCAGCAGTTTGTCAGGGGGCTTTAGTCAGCCCCAGCATTTT.